This T cell receptor beta chain was retrieved from a study of T-cell memory formation after mild COVID-19. Background on the study: TCR clusters showed largely donor specificity.

To note about this clonotype: Its antigen is undetermined.

Trimming left V 1 base short and J 4 bases short, with 12 bases between. Germline lookup yields CDR1 SGHRS and CDR2 YFSETQ. CDR3 length: 15 residues. TCRdb ran MiXCR on the 5' RACE reads and lists one entry per CDR3 protein. The sample carries 250,000 to 300,000 distinct CDR3 sequences, roughly 16% recorded once. General study findings and limits: Contracting CD4+ clones were located mainly in CM and EM, and CD8+ clones in EMRA. Several responding clones turned up in pre-infection memory, indicating that cross-reactive memory may have taken part.

The sample taken for sequencing was PBMCs or a T cell subset sorted from them (not recorded which). The source of this sequence is a man younger than 35 who had mild COVID-19 (a few samples of this study predate the infection). Cell type and time point are not known. V is TRBV5-1 and J is TRBJ1-3; D gene ambiguous. CDR3 in amino acids: CASSLSFRTGNTIYF. The CDR3 DNA sequence: TGCGCCAGCAGCTTGTCGTTCCGCACGGGAAACACCATATATTTT. Looking up the rest from reference TRBV5-1 and TRBJ1-3 gives the full variable domain: KAGVTQTPRYLIKTRGQQVTLSCSPISGHRSVSWYQQTPGQGLQFLFEYFSETQRNKGNFPGRFSGRQFSNSRSEMNVSTLELGDSALYLCASSLSFRTGNTIYFGEGSWLTVV.